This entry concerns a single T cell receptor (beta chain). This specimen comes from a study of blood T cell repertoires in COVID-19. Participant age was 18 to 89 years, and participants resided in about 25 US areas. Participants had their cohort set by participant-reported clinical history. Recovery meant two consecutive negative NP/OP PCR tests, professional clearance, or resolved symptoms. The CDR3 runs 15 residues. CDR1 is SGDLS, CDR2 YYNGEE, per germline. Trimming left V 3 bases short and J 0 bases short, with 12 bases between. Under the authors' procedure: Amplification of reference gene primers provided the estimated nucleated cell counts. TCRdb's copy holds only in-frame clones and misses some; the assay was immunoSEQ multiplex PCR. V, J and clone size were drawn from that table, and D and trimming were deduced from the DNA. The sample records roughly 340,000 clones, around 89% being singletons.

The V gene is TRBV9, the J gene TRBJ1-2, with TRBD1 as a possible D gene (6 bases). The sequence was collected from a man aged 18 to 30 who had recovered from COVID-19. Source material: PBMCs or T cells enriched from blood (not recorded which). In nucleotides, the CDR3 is TGTGCCAGCAGCGCATACAGGGCGTCTAACTATGGCTACACCTTC. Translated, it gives CASSAYRASNYGYTF.